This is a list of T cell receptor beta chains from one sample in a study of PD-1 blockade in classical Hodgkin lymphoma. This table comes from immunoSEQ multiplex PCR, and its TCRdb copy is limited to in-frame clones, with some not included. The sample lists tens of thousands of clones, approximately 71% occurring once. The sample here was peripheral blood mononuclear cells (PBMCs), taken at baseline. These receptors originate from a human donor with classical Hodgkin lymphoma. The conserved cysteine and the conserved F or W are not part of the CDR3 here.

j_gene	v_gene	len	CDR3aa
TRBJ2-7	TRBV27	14	ASSLSLGQGVYEQY
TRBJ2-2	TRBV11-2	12	ASSLNPGAGELF
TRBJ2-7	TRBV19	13	ASSLVSREGIEQY
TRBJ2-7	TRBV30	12	AWSADRDPYEQY
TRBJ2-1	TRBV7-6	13	ASSLGAGEVYEQF
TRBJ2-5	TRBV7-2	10	ASSFDSETQY
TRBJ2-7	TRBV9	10	ASSVVGGEQY
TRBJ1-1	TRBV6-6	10	ASSLDNTEAF
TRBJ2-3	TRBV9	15	ASSVGLAGVRTDTQY
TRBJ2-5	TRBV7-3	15	ASSSLGGLAGGETQY
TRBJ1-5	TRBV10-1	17	ASSEEVTDGGEGNQPQH
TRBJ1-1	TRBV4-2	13	ASSQAAGTGTEAF
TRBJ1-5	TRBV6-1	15	ASSDATGGDWGQPQH
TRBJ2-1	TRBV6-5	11	ASSYSTVNEQF
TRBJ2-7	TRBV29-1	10	SVGTGVHEQY
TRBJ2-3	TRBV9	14	ASSVVSGRGTDTQY
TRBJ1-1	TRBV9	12	ASSVSNGNTEAF
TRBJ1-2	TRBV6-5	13	ASSYSGIANYGYT